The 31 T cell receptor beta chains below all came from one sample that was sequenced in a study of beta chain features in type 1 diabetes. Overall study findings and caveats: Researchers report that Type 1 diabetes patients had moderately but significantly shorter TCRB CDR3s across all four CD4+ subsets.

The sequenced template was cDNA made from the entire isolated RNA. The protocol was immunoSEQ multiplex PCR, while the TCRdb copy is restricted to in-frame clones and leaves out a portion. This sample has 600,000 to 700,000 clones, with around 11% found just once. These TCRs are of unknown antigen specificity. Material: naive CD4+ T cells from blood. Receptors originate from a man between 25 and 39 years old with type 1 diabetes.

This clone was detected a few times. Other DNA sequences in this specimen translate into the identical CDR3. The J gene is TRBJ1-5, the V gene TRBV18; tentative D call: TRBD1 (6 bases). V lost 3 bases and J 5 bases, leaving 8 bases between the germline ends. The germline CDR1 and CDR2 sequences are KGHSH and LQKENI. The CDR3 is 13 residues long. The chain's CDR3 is CASSPDRDQPQHF. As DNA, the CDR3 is TGTGCCAGCTCACCGGACAGAGATCAGCCCCAGCATTTT. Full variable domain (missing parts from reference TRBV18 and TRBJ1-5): NAGVMQNPRHLVRRRGQEARLRCSPMKGHSHVYWYRQLPEEGLKFMVYLQKENIIDESGMPKERFSAEFPKEGPSILRIQQVVRGDSAAYFCASSPDRDQPQHFGDGTRLSIL.

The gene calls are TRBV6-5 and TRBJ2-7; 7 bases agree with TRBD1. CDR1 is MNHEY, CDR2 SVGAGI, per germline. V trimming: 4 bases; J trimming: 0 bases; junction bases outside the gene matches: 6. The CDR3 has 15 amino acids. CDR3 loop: CASSSGQAFSYEQYF. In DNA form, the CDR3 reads TGTGCCAGCAGTTCTGGACAGGCCTTCTCCTACGAGCAGTACTTC.

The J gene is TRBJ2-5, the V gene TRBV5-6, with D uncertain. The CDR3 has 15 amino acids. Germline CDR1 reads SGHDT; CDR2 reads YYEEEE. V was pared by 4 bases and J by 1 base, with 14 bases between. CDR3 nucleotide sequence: TGTGCCAGCAGCCCCGTCACAGCCACCCAAGAGACCCAGTACTTC. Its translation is CASSPVTATQETQYF.

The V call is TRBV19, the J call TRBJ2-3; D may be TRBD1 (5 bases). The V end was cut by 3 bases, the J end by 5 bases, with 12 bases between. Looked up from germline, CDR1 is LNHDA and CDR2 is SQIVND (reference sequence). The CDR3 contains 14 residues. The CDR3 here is CASSIDQGGDTQYF. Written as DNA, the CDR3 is TGTGCCAGTAGTATTGATCAGGGTGGAGATACGCAGTATTTT.

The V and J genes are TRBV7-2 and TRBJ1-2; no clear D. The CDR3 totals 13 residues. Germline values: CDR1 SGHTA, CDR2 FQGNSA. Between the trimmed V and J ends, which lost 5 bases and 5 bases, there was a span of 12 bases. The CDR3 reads CASSPPPGYGYTF. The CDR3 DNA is TGTGCCAGCAGCCCCCCTCCGGGGTATGGCTACACCTTC.

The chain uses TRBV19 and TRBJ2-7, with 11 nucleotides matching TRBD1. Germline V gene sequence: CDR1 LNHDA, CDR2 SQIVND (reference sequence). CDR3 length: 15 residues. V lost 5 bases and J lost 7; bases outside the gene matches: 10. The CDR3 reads CASSPSGQGASEQYF. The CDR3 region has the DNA TGTGCCAGTAGTCCCTCCGGACAGGGGGCGAGTGAGCAGTACTTC.

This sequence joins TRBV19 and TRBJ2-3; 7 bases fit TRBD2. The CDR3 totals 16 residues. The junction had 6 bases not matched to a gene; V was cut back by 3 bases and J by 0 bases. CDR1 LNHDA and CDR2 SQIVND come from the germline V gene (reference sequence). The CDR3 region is CASSMGWRGSTDTQYF. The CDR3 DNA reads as TGTGCCAGTAGTATGGGATGGCGGGGGAGCACAGATACGCAGTATTTT.

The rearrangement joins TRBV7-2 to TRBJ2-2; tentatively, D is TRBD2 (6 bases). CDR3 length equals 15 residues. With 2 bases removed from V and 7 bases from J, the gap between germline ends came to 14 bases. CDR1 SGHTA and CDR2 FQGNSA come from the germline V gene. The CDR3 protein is CASSLTGVAHGELFF. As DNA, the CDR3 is TGTGCCAGCAGCTTAACGGGGGTAGCCCACGGGGAGCTGTTTTTT.

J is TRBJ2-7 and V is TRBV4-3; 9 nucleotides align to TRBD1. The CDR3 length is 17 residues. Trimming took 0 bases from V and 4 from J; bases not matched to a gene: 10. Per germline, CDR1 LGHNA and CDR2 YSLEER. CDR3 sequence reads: CASSQDEGGQGPYEQYF. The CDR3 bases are TGCGCCAGCAGCCAAGACGAAGGTGGACAGGGGCCTTACGAGCAGTACTTC.

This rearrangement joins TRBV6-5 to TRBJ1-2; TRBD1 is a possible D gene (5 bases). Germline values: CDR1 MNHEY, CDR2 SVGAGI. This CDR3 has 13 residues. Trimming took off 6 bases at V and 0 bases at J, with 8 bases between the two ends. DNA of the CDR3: TGTGCCAGCAGAGGGGAACCTAACTATGGCTACACCTTC. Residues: CASRGEPNYGYTF.

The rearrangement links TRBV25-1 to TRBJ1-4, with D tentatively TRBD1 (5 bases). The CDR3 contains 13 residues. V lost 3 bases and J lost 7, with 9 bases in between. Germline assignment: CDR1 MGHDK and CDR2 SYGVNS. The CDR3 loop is CASSDVGLEKLFF. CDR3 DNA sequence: TGTGCCAGCAGTGATGTGGGGCTTGAAAAACTGTTTTTT.

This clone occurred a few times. The chain's CDR3 is CASSETRERGANYGYTF. DNA of the CDR3: TGTGCCAGCAGTGAAACCCGGGAAAGAGGGGCTAACTATGGCTACACCTTC. The chain recombines TRBV25-1 with TRBJ1-2; perhaps TRBD1 as D (5 bases). V was pared by 2 bases and J by 0 bases, with 16 bases between. The CDR3 totals 17 residues. Looked up from germline, CDR1 is MGHDK and CDR2 is SYGVNS.

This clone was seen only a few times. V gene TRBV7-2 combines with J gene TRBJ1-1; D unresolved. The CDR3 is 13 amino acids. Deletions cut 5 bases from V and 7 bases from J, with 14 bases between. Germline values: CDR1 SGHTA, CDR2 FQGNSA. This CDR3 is CASSPRQDVEAFF. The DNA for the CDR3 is TGTGCCAGCAGCCCACGCCAGGACGTTGAAGCTTTCTTT.

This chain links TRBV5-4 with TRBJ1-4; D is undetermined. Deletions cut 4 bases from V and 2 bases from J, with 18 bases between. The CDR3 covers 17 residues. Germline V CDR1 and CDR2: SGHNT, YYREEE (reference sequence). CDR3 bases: TGTGCCAGCAGCCGAATAGGGCCACTAGGCACTAATGAAAAACTGTTTTTT. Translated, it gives CASSRIGPLGTNEKLFF.

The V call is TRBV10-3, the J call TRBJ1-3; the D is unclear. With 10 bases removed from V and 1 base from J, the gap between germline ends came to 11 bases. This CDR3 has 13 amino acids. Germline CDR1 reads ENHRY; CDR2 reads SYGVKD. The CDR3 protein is CATLTGSGNTIYF. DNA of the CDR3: TGTGCCACCCTGACGGGTTCTGGAAACACCATATATTTT.

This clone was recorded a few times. This chain's CDR3 is CASSTWDSRTEAFF. CDR3 nucleotides: TGTGCCAGTAGTACCTGGGACAGTAGGACTGAAGCTTTCTTT. This chain connects TRBV19 to TRBJ1-1; 7 nucleotides line up with TRBD1. CDR3 length equals 14 residues. With 4 bases clipped from V and 5 bases from J, the junction kept 7 bases outside the gene matches. The germline V gene encodes CDR1 LNHDA and CDR2 SQIVND (reference sequence).

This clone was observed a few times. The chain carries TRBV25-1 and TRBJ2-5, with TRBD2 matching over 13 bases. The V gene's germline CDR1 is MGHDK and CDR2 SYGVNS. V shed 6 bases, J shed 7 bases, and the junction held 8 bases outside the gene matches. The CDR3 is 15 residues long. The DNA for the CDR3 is TGTGCCAGCAGGCCGGGTACTAGCGGGGGGGGGACCCAGTACTTC. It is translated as CASRPGTSGGGTQYF.

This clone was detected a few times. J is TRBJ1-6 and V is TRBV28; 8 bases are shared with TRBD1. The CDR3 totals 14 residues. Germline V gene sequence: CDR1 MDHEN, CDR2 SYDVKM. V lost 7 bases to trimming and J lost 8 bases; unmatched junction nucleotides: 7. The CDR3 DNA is TGTGCCAGCAAAGCGACAGGGGAGCATTCACCCCTCCACTTT. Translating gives CASKATGEHSPLHF.

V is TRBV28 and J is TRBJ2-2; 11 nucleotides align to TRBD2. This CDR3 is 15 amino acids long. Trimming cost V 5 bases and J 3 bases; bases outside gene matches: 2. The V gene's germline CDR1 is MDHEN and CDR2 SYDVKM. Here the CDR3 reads CASSMGLADTGELFF. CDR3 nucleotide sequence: TGTGCCAGCAGTATGGGACTAGCGGACACCGGGGAGCTGTTTTTT.

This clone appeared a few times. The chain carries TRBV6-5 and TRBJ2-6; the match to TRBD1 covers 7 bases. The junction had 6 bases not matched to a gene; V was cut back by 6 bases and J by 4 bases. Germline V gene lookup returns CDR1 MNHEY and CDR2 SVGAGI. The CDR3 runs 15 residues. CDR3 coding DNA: TGTGCCAGCAGAGGAAGGGGGCCCGGGGCCAACGTCCTGACTTTC. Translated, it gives CASRGRGPGANVLTF.

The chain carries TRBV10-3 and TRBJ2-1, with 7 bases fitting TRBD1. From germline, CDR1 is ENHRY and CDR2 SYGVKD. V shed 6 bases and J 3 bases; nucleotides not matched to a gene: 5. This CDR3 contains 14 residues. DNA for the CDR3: TGTGCCATCAGGGATTACAGGGGCTACAATGAGCAGTTCTTC. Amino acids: CAIRDYRGYNEQFF.

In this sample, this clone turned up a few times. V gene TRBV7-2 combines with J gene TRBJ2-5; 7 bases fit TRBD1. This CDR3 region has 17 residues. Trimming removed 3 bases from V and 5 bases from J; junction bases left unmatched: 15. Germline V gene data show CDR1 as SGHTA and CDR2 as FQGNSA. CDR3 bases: TGTGCCAGCAGCTTTTTCGGACAGGCCGGCGCACGGGAGACCCAGTACTTC. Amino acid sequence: CASSFFGQAGARETQYF.

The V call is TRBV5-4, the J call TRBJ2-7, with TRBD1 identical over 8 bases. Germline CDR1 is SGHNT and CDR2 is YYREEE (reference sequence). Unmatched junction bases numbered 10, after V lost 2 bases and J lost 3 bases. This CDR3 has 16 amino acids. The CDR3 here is CASSLGQGNSHYEQYF. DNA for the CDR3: TGTGCCAGCAGCTTAGGACAGGGTAATTCCCACTACGAGCAGTACTTC.

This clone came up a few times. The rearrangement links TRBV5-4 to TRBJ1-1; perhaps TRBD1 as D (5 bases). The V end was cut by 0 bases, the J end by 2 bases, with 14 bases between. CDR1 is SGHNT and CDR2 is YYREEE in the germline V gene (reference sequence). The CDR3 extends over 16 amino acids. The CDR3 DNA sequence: TGTGCCAGCAGCTTGGGGGGACCGCTCCAAAACACTGAAGCTTTCTTT. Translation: CASSLGGPLQNTEAFF.

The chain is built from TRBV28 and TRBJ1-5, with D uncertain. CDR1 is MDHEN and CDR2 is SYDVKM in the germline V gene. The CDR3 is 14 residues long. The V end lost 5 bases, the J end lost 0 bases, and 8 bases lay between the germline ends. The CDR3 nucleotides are TGTGCCAGCAGTCTAGGGTCTAGCAATCAGCCCCAGCATTTT. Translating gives CASSLGSSNQPQHF. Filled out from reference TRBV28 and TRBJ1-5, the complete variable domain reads DVKVTQSSRYLVKRTGEKVFLECVQDMDHENMFWYRQDPGLGLRLIYFSYDVKMKEKGDIPEGYSVSREKKERFSLILESASTNQTSMYLCASSLGSSNQPQHFGDGTRLSIL.

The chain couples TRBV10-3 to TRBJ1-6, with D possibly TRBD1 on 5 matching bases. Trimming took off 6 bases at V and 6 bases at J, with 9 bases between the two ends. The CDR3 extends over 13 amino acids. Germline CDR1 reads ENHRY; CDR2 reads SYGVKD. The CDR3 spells CAIRGQSNSPLHF. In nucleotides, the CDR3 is TGTGCCATCAGGGGGCAGAGTAATTCACCCCTCCACTTT.

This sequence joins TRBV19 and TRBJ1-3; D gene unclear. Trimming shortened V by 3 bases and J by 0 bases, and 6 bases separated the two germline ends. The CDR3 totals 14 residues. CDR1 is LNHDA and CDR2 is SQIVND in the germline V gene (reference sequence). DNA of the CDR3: TGTGCCAGTAGTATGGTGAGCTCTGGAAACACCATATATTTT. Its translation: CASSMVSSGNTIYF. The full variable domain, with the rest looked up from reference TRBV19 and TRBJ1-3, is DGGITQSPKYLFRKEGQNVTLSCEQNLNHDAMYWYRQDPGQGLRLIYYSQIVNDFQKGDIAEGYSVSREKKESFPLTVTSAQKNPTAFYLCASSMVSSGNTIYFGEGSWLTVV.

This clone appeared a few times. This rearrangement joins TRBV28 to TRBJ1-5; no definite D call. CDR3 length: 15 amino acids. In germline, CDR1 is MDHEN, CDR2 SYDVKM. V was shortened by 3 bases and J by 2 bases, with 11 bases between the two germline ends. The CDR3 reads CASSFRPGGNQPQHF. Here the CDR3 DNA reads TGTGCCAGCAGTTTTCGACCGGGTGGCAATCAGCCCCAGCATTTT.

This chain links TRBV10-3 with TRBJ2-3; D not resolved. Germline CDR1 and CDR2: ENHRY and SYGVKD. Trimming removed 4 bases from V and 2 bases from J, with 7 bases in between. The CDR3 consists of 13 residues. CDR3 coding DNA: TGTGCCATCAGTGGCGCCTCCACAGATACGCAGTATTTT. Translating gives CAISGASTDTQYF.

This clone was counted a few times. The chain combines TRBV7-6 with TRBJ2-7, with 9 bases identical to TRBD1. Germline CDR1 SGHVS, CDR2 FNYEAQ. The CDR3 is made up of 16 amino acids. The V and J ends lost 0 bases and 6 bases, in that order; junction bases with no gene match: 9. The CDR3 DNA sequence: TGTGCCAGCAGCTTAGCGCTGGGACAGGGTCGAGGCGAGCAGTACTTC. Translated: CASSLALGQGRGEQYF.

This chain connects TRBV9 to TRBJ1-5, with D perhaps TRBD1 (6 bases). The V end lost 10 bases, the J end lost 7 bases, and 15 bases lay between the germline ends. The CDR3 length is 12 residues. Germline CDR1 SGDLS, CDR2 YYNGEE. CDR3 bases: TGTGCCTTCGGGGGGGCCCAACAGCCCCAGCATTTT. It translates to CAFGGAQQPQHF.